This entry lists 4 T cell receptor beta chains sequenced from one sample in a study of CD8 T cells in ankylosing spondylitis. TCRdb independently ran MiXCR on the 5' RACE reads; one entry per CDR3 protein. The data hold some 100,000 distinct CDR3 sequences, with about 8.5% observed a single time. The sample consisted of blood, either unsorted or a sorted T cell fraction (not recorded which). Every receptor here comes from a male donor with ankylosing spondylitis or in good health (not recorded which).

This clonotype was seen a handful of times. The J gene is TRBJ2-7, the V gene TRBV7-2, with 9 bases lining up with TRBD1. V was clipped by 0 bases and J by 5 bases; unmatched bases: 11. The CDR3 runs to 17 residues. Germline V gene data show CDR1 as SGHTA and CDR2 as FQGNSA. The DNA for the CDR3 is TGTGCCAGCAGCTTAGCGATAGGACAGGGGATCATTCACGAGCAGTACTTC. As protein: CASSLAIGQGIIHEQYF.

V and J are TRBV7-2 and TRBJ2-4; D is ambiguous. Trimming cost V 5 bases and J 1 base, with 9 bases left between them. Germline CDR1 and CDR2: SGHTA and FQGNSA. The CDR3 consists of 14 residues. The CDR3 sequence is CASSPTLAKNIQYF. CDR3 DNA sequence: TGTGCCAGCAGCCCAACTTTGGCCAAAAACATTCAGTACTTC.

This clonotype was counted ten times or more. The CDR3 loop reads CSARDLAVNSYNEQFF. The CDR3 nucleotides read TGCAGTGCTAGAGATCTAGCGGTCAACTCCTACAATGAGCAGTTCTTC. The chain carries TRBV20-1 and TRBJ2-1; 7 nucleotides match TRBD2. Trimming at V came to 0 bases and at J to 0 bases, leaving 5 bases not matched to a gene. From germline, CDR1 is DFQATT and CDR2 SNEGSKA (reference sequence). This CDR3 spans 16 amino acids.

This clonotype was detected many times. The chain recombines TRBV11-2 with TRBJ2-6, with D possibly being TRBD1 (6 bases). The ends were cut back, 5 bases at V and 4 bases at J, with 15 bases in the middle. The CDR3 consists of 16 residues. The germline V gene encodes CDR1 SGHAT and CDR2 FQNNGV. In nucleotides, the CDR3 is TGTGCCAGCAGCCCCTTAGGGGGAGAAGGGGCCAACGTCCTGACTTTC. It translates to CASSPLGGEGANVLTF.